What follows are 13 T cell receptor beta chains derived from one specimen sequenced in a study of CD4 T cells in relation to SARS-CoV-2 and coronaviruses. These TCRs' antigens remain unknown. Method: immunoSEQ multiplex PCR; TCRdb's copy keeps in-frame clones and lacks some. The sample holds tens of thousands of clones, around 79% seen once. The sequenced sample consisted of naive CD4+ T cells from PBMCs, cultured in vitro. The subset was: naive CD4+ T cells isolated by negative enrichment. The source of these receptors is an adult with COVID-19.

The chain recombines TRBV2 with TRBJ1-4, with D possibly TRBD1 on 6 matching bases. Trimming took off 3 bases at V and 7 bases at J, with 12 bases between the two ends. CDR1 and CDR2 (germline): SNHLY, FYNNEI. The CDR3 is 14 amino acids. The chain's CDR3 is CASSDYRVLEKLFF. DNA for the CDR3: TGTGCCAGCAGTGATTACAGGGTTCTTGAAAAACTGTTTTTT.

CDR3 in DNA: TGTGCCAGCAGCACGAGACTAGCGGGCACAGATACGCAGTATTTT. Translating gives CASSTRLAGTDTQYF. The V and J genes are TRBV11-3 and TRBJ2-3; TRBD2 aligns across 9 bases. After removal of 5 bases from V and 1 base from J, the junction contained 4 bases not matched to a gene. Germline values: CDR1 SGHNT, CDR2 YENEEA. The CDR3 covers 15 residues.

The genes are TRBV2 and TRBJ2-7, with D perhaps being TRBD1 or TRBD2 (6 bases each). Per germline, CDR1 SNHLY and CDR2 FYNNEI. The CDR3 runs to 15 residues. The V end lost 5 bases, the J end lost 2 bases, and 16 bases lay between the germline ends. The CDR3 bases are TGTGCCAGCAGTCATAGGGGGGACACAACCTACGAGCAGTACTTC. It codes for CASSHRGDTTYEQYF.

The CDR3 loop is CASSPATGRSTEAFF. CDR3 nucleotides: TGTGCCAGCAGCCCTGCGACAGGGAGAAGCACTGAAGCTTTCTTT. The chain uses TRBV5-4 and TRBJ1-1; 7 bases are a match to TRBD1. The CDR3 is 15 residues long. Germline V gene data show CDR1 as SGHNT and CDR2 as YYREEE (reference sequence). J gave up 4 bases and V 4 bases, and 10 bases lay outside the gene matches.

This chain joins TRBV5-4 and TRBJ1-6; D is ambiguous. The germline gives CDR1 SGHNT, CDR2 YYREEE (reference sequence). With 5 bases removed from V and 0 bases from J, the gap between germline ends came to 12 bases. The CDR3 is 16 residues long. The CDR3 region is CASSRTESSYNSPLHF. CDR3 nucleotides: TGTGCCAGCAGTCGGACGGAGAGCTCCTATAATTCACCCCTCCACTTT.

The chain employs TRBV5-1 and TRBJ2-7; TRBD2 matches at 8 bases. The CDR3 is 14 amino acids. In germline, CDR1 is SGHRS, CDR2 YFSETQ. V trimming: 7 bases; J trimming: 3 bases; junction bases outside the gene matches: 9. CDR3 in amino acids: CASRAASGHYEQYF. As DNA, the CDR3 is TGCGCCAGCCGGGCGGCTAGCGGGCACTACGAGCAGTACTTC. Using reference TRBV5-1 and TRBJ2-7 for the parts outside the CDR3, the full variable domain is KAGVTQTPRYLIKTRGQQVTLSCSPISGHRSVSWYQQTPGQGLQFLFEYFSETQRNKGNFPGRFSGRQFSNSRSEMNVSTLELGDSALYLCASRAASGHYEQYFGPGTRLTVT.

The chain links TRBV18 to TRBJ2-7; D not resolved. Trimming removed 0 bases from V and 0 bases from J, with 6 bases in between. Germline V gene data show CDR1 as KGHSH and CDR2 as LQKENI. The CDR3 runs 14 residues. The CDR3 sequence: CASSPPANSYEQYF. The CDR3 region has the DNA TGTGCCAGCTCACCACCGGCCAACTCCTACGAGCAGTACTTC.

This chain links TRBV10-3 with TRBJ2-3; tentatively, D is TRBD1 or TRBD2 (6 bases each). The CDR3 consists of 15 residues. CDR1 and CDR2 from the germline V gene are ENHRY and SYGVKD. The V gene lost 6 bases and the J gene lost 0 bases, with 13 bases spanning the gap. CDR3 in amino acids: CAIRGGPTSTDTQYF. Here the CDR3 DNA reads TGTGCCATCAGGGGGGGCCCCACGAGCACAGATACGCAGTATTTT.

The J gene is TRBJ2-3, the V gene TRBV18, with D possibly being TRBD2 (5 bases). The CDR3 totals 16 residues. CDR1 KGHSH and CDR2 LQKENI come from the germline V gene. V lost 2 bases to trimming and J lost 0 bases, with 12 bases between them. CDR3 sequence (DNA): TGTGCCAGCTCACCAGTCGGCGGGCCTAGCACAGATACGCAGTATTTT. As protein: CASSPVGGPSTDTQYF.

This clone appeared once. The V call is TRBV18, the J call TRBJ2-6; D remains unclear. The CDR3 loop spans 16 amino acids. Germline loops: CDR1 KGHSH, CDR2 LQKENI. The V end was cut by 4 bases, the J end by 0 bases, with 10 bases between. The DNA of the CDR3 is TGTGCCAGCTCACTCCAGGCCATCTCTGGGGCCAACGTCCTGACTTTC. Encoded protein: CASSLQAISGANVLTF.

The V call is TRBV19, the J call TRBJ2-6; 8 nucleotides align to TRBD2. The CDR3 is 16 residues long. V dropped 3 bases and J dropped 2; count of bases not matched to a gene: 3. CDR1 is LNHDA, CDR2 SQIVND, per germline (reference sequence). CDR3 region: CASSMRAGAGANVLTF. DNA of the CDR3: TGTGCCAGTAGTATGAGAGCGGGAGCTGGGGCCAACGTCCTGACTTTC.

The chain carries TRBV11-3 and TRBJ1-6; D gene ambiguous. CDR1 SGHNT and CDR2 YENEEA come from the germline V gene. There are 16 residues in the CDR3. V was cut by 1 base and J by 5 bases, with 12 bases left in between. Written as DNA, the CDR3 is TGTGCCAGCAGCTTAGGCCGTCCTATCCATAATTCACCCCTCCACTTT. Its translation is CASSLGRPIHNSPLHF.

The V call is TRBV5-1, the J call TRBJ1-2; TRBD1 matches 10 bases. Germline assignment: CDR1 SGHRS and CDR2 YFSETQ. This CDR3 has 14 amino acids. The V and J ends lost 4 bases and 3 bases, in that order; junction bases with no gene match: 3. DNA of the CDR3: TGCGCCAGCAGCGTGGACAGGGGGGACTATGGCTACACCTTC. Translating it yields CASSVDRGDYGYTF.